This TCR beta chain was observed in a study of post-analysis software for immune sequencing data. Unique molecular identifiers featured in each of the TCR beta cDNA libraries. Each CDR3 protein is one row after TCRdb ran MiXCR on the PCR reads. The sample records some 800,000 distinct CDR3 sequences, about 45% being singletons. Regarding the study as a whole: With TRBV5-6, TRBV5-1 and TRBV20-1 included, about 5 TRBV segments were more frequent in patients than in controls.

This CDR3 contains 17 residues. V shed 5 bases and J 2 bases; nucleotides not matched to a gene: 10. The germline V gene encodes CDR1 SGHTA and CDR2 FQGTGA. This clonotype was found a few times. Its target is unknown. The receptor's source is a girl under 18 with multiple sclerosis. The specimen sequenced was blood. This chain joins TRBV7-3 and TRBJ2-3; 10 bases match TRBD2. The CDR3 DNA reads as TGTGCCAGCAGCCACGCGTCGCTAGCGGGGGCCACAGATACGCAGTATTTT. Its translation is CASSHASLAGATDTQYF. The full variable domain, its missing parts supplied by reference TRBV7-3 and TRBJ2-3, is GAGVSQTPSNKVTEKGKYVELRCDPISGHTALYWYRQSLGQGPEFLIYFQGTGAADDSGLPNDRFFAVRPEGSVSTLKIQRTERGDSAVYLCASSHASLAGATDTQYFGPGTRLTVL.